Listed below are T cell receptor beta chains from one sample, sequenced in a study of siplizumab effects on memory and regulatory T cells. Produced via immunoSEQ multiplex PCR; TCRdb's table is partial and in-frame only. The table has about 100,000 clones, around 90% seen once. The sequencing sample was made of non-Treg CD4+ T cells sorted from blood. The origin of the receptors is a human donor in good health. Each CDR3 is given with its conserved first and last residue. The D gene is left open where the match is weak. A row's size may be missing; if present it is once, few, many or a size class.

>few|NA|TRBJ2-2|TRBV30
TGTGCCTGGAGGGCCAGGGGTGAGACCGGGGAGCTGTTTTTT
CAWRARGETGELFF
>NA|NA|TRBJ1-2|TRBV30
TGTGCCTGGAGTGTCTTCGGTTATGGCTACACCTTC
CAWSVFGYGYTF
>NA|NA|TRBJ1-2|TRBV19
TGTGCCAGTACCCCGGTTGGGAGCTATGGCTACACCTTC
CASTPVGSYGYTF
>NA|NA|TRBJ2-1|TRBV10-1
TGCGCCAGCATCCGAGTCGCCAGGGGGGCCTACAATGAGCAGTTCTTC
CASIRVARGAYNEQFF
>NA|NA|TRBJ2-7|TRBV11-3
TGTGCCAGCAGCGCGACAGGCTACGAGCAGTACTTC
CASSATGYEQYF
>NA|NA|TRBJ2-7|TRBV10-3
TGTGCCATCAGTGTTGACCAAAGCTCCTACGAGCAGTACTTC
CAISVDQSSYEQYF
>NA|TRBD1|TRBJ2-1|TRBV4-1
TGCGCCAGCAGCCAAGATGGGGACAGGGGTCATGAGCAGTTCTTC
CASSQDGDRGHEQFF
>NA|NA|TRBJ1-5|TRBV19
TGTGCCAGTAGTATAGCTCAGGGTGTGTCCCATCAGCCCCAGCATTTT
CASSIAQGVSHQPQHF
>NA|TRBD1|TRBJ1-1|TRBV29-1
TGCAGCGTTGAAGACAGGGGGAGGAGCACTGAAGCTTTCTTT
CSVEDRGRSTEAFF
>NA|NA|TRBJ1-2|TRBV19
TGTGCCAGTAACGGCCAGGCGGTCGATAACTATGGCTACACCTTC
CASNGQAVDNYGYTF
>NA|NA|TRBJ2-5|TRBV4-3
TGCGCCAGCAGCCTCAGTACTCAAGAGACCCAGTACTTC
CASSLSTQETQYF
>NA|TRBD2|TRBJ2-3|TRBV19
TGTGCCAGTAAGGGGGGACTAGCGGGAGCGACAGATACGCAGTATTTT
CASKGGLAGATDTQYF
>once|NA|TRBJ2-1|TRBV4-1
TGCGCCAGCAGCCAAGATTACCGACTTGAGCAGTTCTTC
CASSQDYRLEQFF
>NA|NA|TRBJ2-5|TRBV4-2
TGTGCCAGCAGCCTGGGAGGACAGGGCGGGGGGCAAGAGACCCAGTACTTC
CASSLGGQGGGQETQYF
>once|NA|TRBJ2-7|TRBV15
TGTGCCACCAGCAGATCCGGGACGGGTGCGGAGCAGTACTTC
CATSRSGTGAEQYF
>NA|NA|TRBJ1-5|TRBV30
TGTGCCTGGAGTGTAAGTAGCAATCAGCCCCAGCATTTT
CAWSVSSNQPQHF
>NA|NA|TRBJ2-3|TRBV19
TGTGCCAGTGCGCGACAGTCAGATACGCAGTATTTT
CASARQSDTQYF
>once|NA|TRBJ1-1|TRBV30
TGTGCCGGGACCCCTCGGAGGACTGAAGCTTTCTTT
CAGTPRRTEAFF
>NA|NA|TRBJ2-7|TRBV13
TGTGCCAGCAGCCCATGGACTTCCTCCTACGAGCAGTACTTC
CASSPWTSSYEQYF
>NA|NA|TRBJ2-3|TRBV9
TGTGCCAGCAGCGTAGAAGCCCCCTCGGGCACAGATACGCAGTATTTT
CASSVEAPSGTDTQYF
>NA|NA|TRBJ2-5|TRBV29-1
TGCAGCGTTGAACACCAAGAGACCCAGTACTTC
CSVEHQETQYF
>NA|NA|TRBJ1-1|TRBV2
TGTGCCAGCAGTGTATTGGCAGTTGAAGCTTTCTTT
CASSVLAVEAFF
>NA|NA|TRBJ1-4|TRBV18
TGTGCCAGCTCACCATGGACACCTGCAACTAATGAAAAACTGTTTTTT
CASSPWTPATNEKLFF
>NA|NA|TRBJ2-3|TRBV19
TGTGCCAGTAGTATAGACCCCGTCTCCACAGATACGCAGTATTTT
CASSIDPVSTDTQYF
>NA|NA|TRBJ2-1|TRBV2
TGTGCCAGCAGTGAACGGTGGACTCCGGGTAATGAGCAGTTCTTC
CASSERWTPGNEQFF
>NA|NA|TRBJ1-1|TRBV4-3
TGCGCCAGCAGCCGATCTCTGGCGGACAGTCATAAAGCTTTCTTT
CASSRSLADSHKAFF
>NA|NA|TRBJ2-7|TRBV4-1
TGCGCCAGCAGCCAACCGAGAGGAGGGGGCGGCGAGCAGTACTTC
CASSQPRGGGGEQYF
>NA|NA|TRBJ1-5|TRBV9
TGTGCCAGCAGCGTAGGAGGGGATAGCAATCAGCCCCAGCATTTT
CASSVGGDSNQPQHF
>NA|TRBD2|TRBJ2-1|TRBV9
TGTGCCAGCAGCGTACGGCGGGAGGGGGATTACAATGAGCAGTTCTTC
CASSVRREGDYNEQFF
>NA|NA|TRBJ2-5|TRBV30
TGTGCCTGGAGCGATGGGGGACACCAAGAGACCCAGTACTTC
CAWSDGGHQETQYF
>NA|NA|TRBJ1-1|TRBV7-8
TGTGCCAGCAGCTCCCTAACAGCTTTGAACACTGAAGCTTTCTTT
CASSSLTALNTEAFF
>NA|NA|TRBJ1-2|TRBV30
TGTGCCTGGGGGCAGGGGATTTATTCTGTATATGGCTACACCTTC
CAWGQGIYSVYGYTF
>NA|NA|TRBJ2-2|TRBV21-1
TGTGCCAGCAGCATCGAAGGATTACGACCCGGCGGGGAGCTGTTTTTT
CASSIEGLRPGGELFF
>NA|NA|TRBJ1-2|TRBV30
TGTGCCTGGAGTCCTCGAGGGGACAAATATGGCTACACCTTC
CAWSPRGDKYGYTF
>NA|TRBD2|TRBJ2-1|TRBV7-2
TGTGCCAGCAGCTCGGGACTAGCGGGAAGTAAGTTCTTC
CASSSGLAGSKFF
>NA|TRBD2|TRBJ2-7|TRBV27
TGTGCCAGCAGTTCAACAATACTAGCGGGAACTAACTACGAGCAGTACTTC
CASSSTILAGTNYEQYF
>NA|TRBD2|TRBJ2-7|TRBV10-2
TGCGCCAGCAGAAATAGCGGGACCTACGAGCAGTACTTC
CASRNSGTYEQYF
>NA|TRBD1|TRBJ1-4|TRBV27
TGTGCCAGCAGTTTAGGGGGACAGTCGGCAACTAATGAAAAACTGTTTTTT
CASSLGGQSATNEKLFF
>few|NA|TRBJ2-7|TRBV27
TGTGCCAGCGGCCTCTACGAGCAGTACTTC
CASGLYEQYF
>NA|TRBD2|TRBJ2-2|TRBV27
TGTGCCAGCAGTTTACCCCCGAGCGGGAGGGGGAACACCGGGGAGCTGTTTTTT
CASSLPPSGRGNTGELFF